This T cell receptor beta chain was sequenced during a study of neurological immune-mediated disorders. Regarding the study as a whole: The phylogenetic placement of 18 of 34 multiple sclerosis patients' repertoires in one related-CDR3 cluster constitutes a possible signature. Patients with HTLV-1-associated myelopathy showed the most TCR clonal expansion. Those with multiple sclerosis showed the least, falling below healthy controls.

Unsorted libraries were generated from 2 million PBMCs held at -80 degrees C. The yield of each sequencing run was over 160 million TCR-beta sequences from 15-18 subjects. TCRdb itself ran the 5' RACE reads through MiXCR, one entry per CDR3 protein. The data show tens of thousands of distinct CDR3 sequences, with more than 2% seen just once and approximately 2.4% held by the top ten. The table lists this clonotype with many counts. What it binds is not known. The germline gives CDR1 DFQATT, CDR2 SNEGSKA (reference sequence). This CDR3 region has 12 residues. With 2 bases removed from V and 8 bases from J, the gap between germline ends came to 12 bases.

Source material: PBMCs. The V gene is TRBV20-1, the J gene TRBJ1-1; perhaps TRBD1 as D (5 bases). The TCR comes from a man between 50 and 59 years old with multiple sclerosis. CDR3: CSARYGTPEAFF. The CDR3 DNA reads as TGCAGTGCTAGATACGGGACTCCAGAAGCTTTCTTT.